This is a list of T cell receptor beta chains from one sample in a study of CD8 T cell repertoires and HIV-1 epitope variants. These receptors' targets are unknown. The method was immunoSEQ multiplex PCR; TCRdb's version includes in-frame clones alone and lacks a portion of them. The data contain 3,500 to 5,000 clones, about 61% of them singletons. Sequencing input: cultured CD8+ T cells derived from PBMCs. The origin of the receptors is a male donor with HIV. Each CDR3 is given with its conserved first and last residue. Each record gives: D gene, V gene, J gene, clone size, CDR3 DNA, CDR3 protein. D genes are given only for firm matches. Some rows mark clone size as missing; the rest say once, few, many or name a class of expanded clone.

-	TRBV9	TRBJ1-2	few	TGTGCCAGCAGCCCACCGTCGACACTAATCGGTGGCTACACCTTC	CASSPPSTLIGGYTF
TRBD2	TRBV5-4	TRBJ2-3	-	TGTGCCAGCAGCAACTTTAACAGGGCGGGGGGACAAGATACGCAGTATTTT	CASSNFNRAGGQDTQYF
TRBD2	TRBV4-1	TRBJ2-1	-	TGCGCCAGCGGTCGAGCGGGAGTATACAATGAGCAGTTCTTC	CASGRAGVYNEQFF
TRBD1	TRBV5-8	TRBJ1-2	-	TGTGCCAGCAGCCTAGGGGACAGCGGGAGGGGTGGCTACACCTTC	CASSLGDSGRGGYTF
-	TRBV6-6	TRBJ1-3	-	TGTGCCAGCACCGACCTGGAGGGGCCCACTGGAAACACCATATATTTT	CASTDLEGPTGNTIYF
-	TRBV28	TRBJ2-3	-	TGTGCCAGCAGTTTGGGGGGGCCCCAGGGAGATACGCAGTATTTT	CASSLGGPQGDTQYF
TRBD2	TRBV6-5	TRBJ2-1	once	TGTGCCAGCAGTTTAGCGGGGGGGCAATCCTACAATGAGCAGTTCTTC	CASSLAGGQSYNEQFF
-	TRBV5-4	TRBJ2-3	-	TGTGCCAGCAGCTTGGAGGGAGGGGGTAGCACAGATACGCAGTATTTT	CASSLEGGGSTDTQYF
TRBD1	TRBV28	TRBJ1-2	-	TGTGCCAGCATGGGACAGGGCCGTGGTGGCTACACCTTC	CASMGQGRGGYTF
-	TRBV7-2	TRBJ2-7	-	TGTGCCAGCAGCTACCTTGGGACGGCCTACGAGCAGTACTTC	CASSYLGTAYEQYF
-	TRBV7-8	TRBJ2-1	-	TGTGCCAGCAGCTTAGTAATCGGCAGGTCCTCCTACAATGAGCAGTTCTTC	CASSLVIGRSSYNEQFF
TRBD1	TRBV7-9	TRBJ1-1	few	TGTGCCAGCCGACAGGGGGACACTGAAGCTTTCTTT	CASRQGDTEAFF
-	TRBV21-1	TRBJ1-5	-	TGTGCCAGCAGCACTTTGACCTTTTTCAGCAATCAGCCCCAGCATTTT	CASSTLTFFSNQPQHF
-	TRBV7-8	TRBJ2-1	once	TGTGCCAGCAGCTTTTTCAGGAATAATGAGCAGTTCTTC	CASSFFRNNEQFF
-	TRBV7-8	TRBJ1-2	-	TGTGCCAGCAGCCCTCGGGGGGGGGAGGTAGGCTATGGCTACACCTTC	CASSPRGGEVGYGYTF
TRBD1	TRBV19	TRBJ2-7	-	TGTGCCAGTAGTCCAGGCCCCGGGACAGGGAGGTACGAGCAGTACTTC	CASSPGPGTGRYEQYF
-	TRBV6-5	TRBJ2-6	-	TGTGCCAGCACCTTAGTATCTGGGGCCAACGTCCTGACTTTC	CASTLVSGANVLTF
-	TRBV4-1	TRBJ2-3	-	TGCGCCAGCAGCCAAGCTCCGGGGCGAGGCACAGATACGCAGTATTTT	CASSQAPGRGTDTQYF
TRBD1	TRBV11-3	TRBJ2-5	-	TGTGCCAGCAGCTTGGACAGGTCCCAAGAGACCCAGTACTTC	CASSLDRSQETQYF
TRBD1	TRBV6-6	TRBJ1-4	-	TGTGCCAGCAGTGATTGGACAGGGGGAGATGAAAAACTGTTTTTT	CASSDWTGGDEKLFF
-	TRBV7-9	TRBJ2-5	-	TGTGCCAGCAGCTTAGAGACCCAGTACTTC	CASSLETQYF
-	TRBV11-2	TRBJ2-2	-	TGTGCCAGCAGCTTAGCCCGGAGGACCGGGGAGCTGTTTTTT	CASSLARRTGELFF
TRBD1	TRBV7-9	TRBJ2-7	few	TGTGCCAGCAGCTTAGGCGCCAGGGGGCACGAGCAGTACTTC	CASSLGARGHEQYF
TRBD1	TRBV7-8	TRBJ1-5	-	TGTGCCAGCAGCCCCCCGGGACAGGGTCGCCCAAGCAATCAGCCCCAGCATTTT	CASSPPGQGRPSNQPQHF
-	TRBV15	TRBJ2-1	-	TGTGCCACCAGCAGGGACAGCAAGAATGAGCAGTTCTTC	CATSRDSKNEQFF
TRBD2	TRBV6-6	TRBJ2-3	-	TGTGCCAGCAGCCCTTCTAGCGGGAGGGTTCCAGATACGCAGTATTTT	CASSPSSGRVPDTQYF
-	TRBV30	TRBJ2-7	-	TGTGCCTGGAGCGGCGACAGTACCTACGAGCAGTACTTC	CAWSGDSTYEQYF
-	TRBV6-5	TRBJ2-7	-	TGTGCCAGCATGGGGGGCTACGAGCAGTACTTC	CASMGGYEQYF
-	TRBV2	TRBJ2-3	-	TGTGCCAGCAGACAGGATACGCAGTATTTT	CASRQDTQYF
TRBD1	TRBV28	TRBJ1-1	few	TGTGCCAGCATTAGGCCGGGACAGGGGGCGAACACTGAAGCTTTCTTT	CASIRPGQGANTEAFF
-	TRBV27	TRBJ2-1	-	TGTGCCAGCACCTTAGGGGGCTACAATGAGCAGTTCTTC	CASTLGGYNEQFF
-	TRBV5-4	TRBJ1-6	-	TGTGCCAGCAGCTTGGGTAAAGGAAGGAATTCACCCCTCCACTTT	CASSLGKGRNSPLHF
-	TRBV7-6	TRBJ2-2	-	TGTGCCAGCAGTAGATACGAGGGCACCGGGGAGCTGTTTTTT	CASSRYEGTGELFF
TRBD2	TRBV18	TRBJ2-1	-	TGTGCCAGCTCACCAGTGCCTAGCGGGGCCTACAATGAGCAGTTCTTC	CASSPVPSGAYNEQFF
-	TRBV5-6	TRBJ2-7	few	TGTGCCAGCAGCTGGTCCGAAAATATGGTGTACGAGCAGTACTTC	CASSWSENMVYEQYF
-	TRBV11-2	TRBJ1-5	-	TGTGCCAGCAGCTCGGAGGGCTATAGCAATCAGCCCCAGCATTTT	CASSSEGYSNQPQHF
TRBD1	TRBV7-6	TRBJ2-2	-	TGTGCCAGCAGCTTAGTTACAGGGGAAAACACCGGGGAGCTGTTTTTT	CASSLVTGENTGELFF
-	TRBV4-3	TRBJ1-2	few	TGCGCCAGCAGCCAAGAGCTCGGATCTAACTATGGCTACACCTTC	CASSQELGSNYGYTF
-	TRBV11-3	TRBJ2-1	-	TGTGCCAGCAGTTTCCGGTCGTACAATGAGCAGTTCTTC	CASSFRSYNEQFF
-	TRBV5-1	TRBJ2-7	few	TGCGCCAGCAGCTTCTTTGGGTCCGACGAGCAGTACTTC	CASSFFGSDEQYF
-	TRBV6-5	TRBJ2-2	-	TGTGCCAGCAGTTCGGACAAGCAGAACACCGGGGAGCTGTTTTTT	CASSSDKQNTGELFF
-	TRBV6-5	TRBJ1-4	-	TGTGCCAGCAGTTACATCGCATCTGCAACTAATGAAAAACTGTTTTTT	CASSYIASATNEKLFF
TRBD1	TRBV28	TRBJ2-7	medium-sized	TGTGCCAGCAATCCGGGACAGGGGGCCTACGAGCAGTACTTC	CASNPGQGAYEQYF
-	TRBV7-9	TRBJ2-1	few	TGTGCCAGCAGCTTAGACGGTGCCAGTGAGCAGTTCTTC	CASSLDGASEQFF
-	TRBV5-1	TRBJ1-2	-	TGCGCCAGCAGCCAAGATCCCGTCGAACTCGACTATGGCTACACCTTC	CASSQDPVELDYGYTF
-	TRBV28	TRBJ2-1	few	TGTGCCAGCAGTTTTAGGGGCGATGAGCAGTTCTTC	CASSFRGDEQFF
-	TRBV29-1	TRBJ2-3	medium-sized	TGCAGCGCGGCGGGCACCGAGTCCACAGATACGCAGTATTTT	CSAAGTESTDTQYF
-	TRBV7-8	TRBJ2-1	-	TGTGCCAGCAGCCACTCCGACGAGCTTCCTGTAGTAATTAATGAGCAGTTCTTC	CASSHSDELPVVINEQFF
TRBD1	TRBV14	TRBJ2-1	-	TGTGCCAGCAGCTACCCGGGACAGAGATACAATGAGCAGTTCTTC	CASSYPGQRYNEQFF